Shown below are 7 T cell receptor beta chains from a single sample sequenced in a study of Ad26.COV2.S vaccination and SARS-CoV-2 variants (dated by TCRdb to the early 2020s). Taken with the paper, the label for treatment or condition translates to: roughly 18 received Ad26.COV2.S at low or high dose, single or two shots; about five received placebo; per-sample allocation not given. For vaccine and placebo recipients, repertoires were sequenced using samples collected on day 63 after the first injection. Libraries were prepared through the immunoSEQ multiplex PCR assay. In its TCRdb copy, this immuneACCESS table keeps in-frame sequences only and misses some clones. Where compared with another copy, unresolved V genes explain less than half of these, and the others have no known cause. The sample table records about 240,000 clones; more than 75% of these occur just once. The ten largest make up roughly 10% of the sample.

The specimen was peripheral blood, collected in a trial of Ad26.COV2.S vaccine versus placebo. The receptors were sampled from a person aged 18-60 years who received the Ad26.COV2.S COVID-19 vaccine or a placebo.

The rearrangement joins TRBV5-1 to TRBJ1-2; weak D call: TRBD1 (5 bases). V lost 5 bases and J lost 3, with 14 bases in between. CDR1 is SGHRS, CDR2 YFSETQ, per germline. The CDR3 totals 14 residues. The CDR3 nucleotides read TGCGCCAGCAGACGGTGGGGCAGGGACTATGGCTACACCTTC. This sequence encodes CASRRWGRDYGYTF.

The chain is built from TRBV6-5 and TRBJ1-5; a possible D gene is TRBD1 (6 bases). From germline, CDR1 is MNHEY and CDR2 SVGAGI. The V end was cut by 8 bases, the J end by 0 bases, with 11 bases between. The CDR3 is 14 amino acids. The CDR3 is CASGRDNSNQPQHF. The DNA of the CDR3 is TGTGCCAGCGGCCGGGACAATAGCAATCAGCCCCAGCATTTT.

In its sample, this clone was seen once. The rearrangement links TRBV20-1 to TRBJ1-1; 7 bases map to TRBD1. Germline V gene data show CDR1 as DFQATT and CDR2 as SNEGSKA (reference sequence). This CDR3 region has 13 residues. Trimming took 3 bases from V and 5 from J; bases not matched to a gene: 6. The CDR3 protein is CSASSGGPTEAFF. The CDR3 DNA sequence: TGCAGTGCTAGTTCAGGGGGGCCAACTGAAGCTTTCTTT.

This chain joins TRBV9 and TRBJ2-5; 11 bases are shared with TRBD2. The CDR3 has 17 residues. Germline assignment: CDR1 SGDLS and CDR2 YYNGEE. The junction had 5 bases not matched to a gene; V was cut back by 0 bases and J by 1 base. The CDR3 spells CASSVDLAGGLQETQYF. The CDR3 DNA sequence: TGTGCCAGCAGCGTAGATCTAGCGGGGGGACTCCAAGAGACCCAGTACTTC.

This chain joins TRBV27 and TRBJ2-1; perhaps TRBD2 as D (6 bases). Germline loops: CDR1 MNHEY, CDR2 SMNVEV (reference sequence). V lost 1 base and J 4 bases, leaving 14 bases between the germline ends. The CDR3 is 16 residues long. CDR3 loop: CASSLLGLPLYNEQFF. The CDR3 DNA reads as TGTGCCAGCAGTTTATTGGGACTTCCATTGTACAATGAGCAGTTCTTC.

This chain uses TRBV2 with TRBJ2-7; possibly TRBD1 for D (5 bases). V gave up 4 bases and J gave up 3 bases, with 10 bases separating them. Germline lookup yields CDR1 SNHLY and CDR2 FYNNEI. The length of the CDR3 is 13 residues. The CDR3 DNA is TGTGCCAGCAGTGGGCAGGGTCGCTACGAGCAGTACTTC. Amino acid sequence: CASSGQGRYEQYF.

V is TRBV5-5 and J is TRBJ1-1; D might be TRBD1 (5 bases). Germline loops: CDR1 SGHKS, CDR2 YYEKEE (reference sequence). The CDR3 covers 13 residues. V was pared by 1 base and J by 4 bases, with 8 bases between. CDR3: CASSLWGGTEAFF. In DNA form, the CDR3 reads TGTGCCAGCAGCTTGTGGGGCGGCACTGAAGCTTTCTTT. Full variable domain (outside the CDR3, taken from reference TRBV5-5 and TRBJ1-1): DAGVTQSPTHLIKTRGQQVTLRCSPISGHKSVSWYQQVLGQGPQFIFQYYEKEERGRGNFPDRFSARQFPNYSSELNVNALLLGDSALYLCASSLWGGTEAFFGQGTRLTVV.